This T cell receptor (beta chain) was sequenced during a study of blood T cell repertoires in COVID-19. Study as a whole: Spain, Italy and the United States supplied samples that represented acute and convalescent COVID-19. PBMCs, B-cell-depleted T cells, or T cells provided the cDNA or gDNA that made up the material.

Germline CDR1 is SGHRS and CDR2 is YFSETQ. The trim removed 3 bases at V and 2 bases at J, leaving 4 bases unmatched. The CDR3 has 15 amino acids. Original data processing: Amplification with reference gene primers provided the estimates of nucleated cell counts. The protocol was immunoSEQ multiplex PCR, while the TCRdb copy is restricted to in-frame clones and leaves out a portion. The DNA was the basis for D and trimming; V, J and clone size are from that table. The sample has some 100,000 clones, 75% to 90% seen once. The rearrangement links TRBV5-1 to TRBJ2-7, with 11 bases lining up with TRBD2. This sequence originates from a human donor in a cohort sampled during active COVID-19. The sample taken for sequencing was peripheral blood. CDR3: CASSSLAGGTYEQYF. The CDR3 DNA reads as TGCGCCAGCAGCTCCCTAGCGGGGGGTACCTACGAGCAGTACTTC.